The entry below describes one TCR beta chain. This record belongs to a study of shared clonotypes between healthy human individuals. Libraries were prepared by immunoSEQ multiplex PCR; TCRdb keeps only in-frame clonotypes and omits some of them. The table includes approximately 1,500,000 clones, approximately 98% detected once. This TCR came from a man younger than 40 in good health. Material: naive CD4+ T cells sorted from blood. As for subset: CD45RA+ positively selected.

The CDR3 spells CASSLSRREIYGYTF. The CDR3 bases are TGTGCCAGCAGCTTGTCGCGACGGGAAATTTATGGCTACACCTTC. The chain joins TRBV5-6 to TRBJ1-2, with no clear D. The germline V and J ends were trimmed by 1 base and 5 bases, with 15 bases remaining between them. This CDR3 spans 15 amino acids. The V gene's germline CDR1 is SGHDT and CDR2 YYEEEE.